Shown below are 8 T cell receptor beta chains from a single sample sequenced in a study of blood T cell repertoires in COVID-19. Sequencing used immunoSEQ multiplex PCR; TCRdb keeps in-frame clones, though not all of them. The sample records 100,000 to 150,000 clones, approximately 74% being singletons. Sequenced input: peripheral blood. The receptors were sampled from a man in his 60s with acute or convalescent COVID-19.

The chain combines TRBV29-1 with TRBJ1-1; D perhaps matches TRBD1 (6 bases). There are 12 residues in the CDR3. V was pared by 1 base and J by 4 bases, with 7 bases between. Germline assignment: CDR1 SQVTM and CDR2 ANQGSEA. The CDR3 loop is CSVEGDTTEAFF. CDR3 coding DNA: TGCAGCGTTGAAGGGGACACCACTGAAGCTTTCTTT.

This clone appeared a few times. The chain carries TRBV11-2 and TRBJ2-3, with TRBD1 matching over 9 bases. The V and J ends lost 1 base and 7 bases, in that order; junction bases with no gene match: 9. Germline CDR1 SGHAT, CDR2 FQNNGV. CDR3 size: 16 residues. Written as DNA, the CDR3 is TGTGCCAGCAGCTTAGGGACAGGGGCTAGCAGGAATACGCAGTATTTT. Translation gives CASSLGTGASRNTQYF.

The chain carries TRBV9 and TRBJ1-2; TRBD1 agrees at 7 bases. The trim removed 6 bases at V and 6 bases at J, leaving 11 bases unmatched. Germline CDR1 SGDLS, CDR2 YYNGEE. The CDR3 is made up of 14 amino acids. In DNA, the CDR3 is TGTGCCAGCACGGGACAGCTGGTGTTAGATGGCTACACCTTC. It specifies CASTGQLVLDGYTF.

The chain has TRBV21-1 and TRBJ1-2; the table's D call of TRBD1 was not tested on the DNA. TRBV21-1 is tagged as a pseudogene. CDR3 length: 13 residues. The CDR3 reads CASEIGRVGGYTF. For the CDR3, the DNA is TGTGCCAGCGAGATTGGCAGGGTTGGTGGCTACACCTTC.

This rearrangement joins TRBV4-1 to TRBJ1-2; 11 nucleotides agree with TRBD1. J lost 7 bases, V lost 2 bases, and 9 bases had no gene match. The CDR3 is 16 residues long. Germline values: CDR1 MGHRA, CDR2 YSYEKL. The CDR3 here is CASSQPIGQGAGGYTF. The CDR3 coding sequence is TGCGCCAGCAGCCAACCTATAGGACAGGGGGCAGGTGGCTACACCTTC.

The gene calls are TRBV19 and TRBJ2-7; D is undetermined. The germline V and J ends were trimmed by 5 bases and 7 bases, with 15 bases remaining between them. The CDR3 is 13 amino acids. Germline CDR1 LNHDA, CDR2 SQIVND (reference sequence). This chain's CDR3 is CASSVSRDGEQYF. DNA of the CDR3: TGTGCCAGTAGTGTTAGCCGAGACGGTGAGCAGTACTTC.

The rearrangement links TRBV6-1 to TRBJ1-4, with D perhaps TRBD1 (5 bases). The CDR3 loop spans 15 amino acids. V was shortened by 2 bases and J by 6 bases, with 13 bases between the two germline ends. The germline V gene encodes CDR1 MNHNS and CDR2 SASEGT. For the CDR3, the DNA is TGTGCCAGCAGTGAAAGGTCGGGAGGGGATGAAAAACTGTTTTTT. Amino acid sequence: CASSERSGGDEKLFF.

This rearrangement joins TRBV28 to TRBJ2-2; D gene ambiguous. Germline CDR1 reads MDHEN; CDR2 reads SYDVKM. The CDR3 has 12 residues. Trimming pared 6 bases from V and 3 bases from J, leaving 5 bases between. The CDR3: CASSLYTGELFF. In nucleotides, the CDR3 is TGTGCCAGCAGCCTTTACACCGGGGAGCTGTTTTTT.